The subject of this entry is one T cell receptor (beta chain). As yet, its antigen is unknown. A read error may produce the germline difference seen at one junction end. There are 14 residues in the CDR3. CDR1 and CDR2 from the germline V gene are SNHLY and FYNNEI. Time point described: persistent/refractory GD, antithyroid drugs over 5 years with positive TRAb. PBMCs were the source of the RNA used for TCR sequencing. This sample is drawn from a study of regulatory T cells in long-lasting Graves disease. General observations from the study: Favored usage of TRBV28, TRBJ1-2 and TRBJ2-5 was recorded in persistent disease.

To make TCR beta libraries, researchers used iRepertoire HTBI primers and Arm-PCR of CDR3 regions. One entry per CDR3 protein, called by TCRdb with MiXCR from the multiplex PCR reads. The sample contains roughly 700,000 distinct CDR3 sequences, roughly 30% of which appear only once. The sequence derives from a female donor with Graves disease. V gene TRBV2 combines with J gene TRBJ1-5; weak D call: TRBD1 (5 bases). Sequences were derived from peripheral blood mononuclear cells (PBMCs), sampled when the disease was refractory, from a patient treated with antithyroid drugs. The CDR3 coding sequence is TGTGCCGGCAGTCCCACAGGTAGCAATCAGCCCCAGCATTTT. It codes for CAGSPTGSNQPQHF. The full variable domain, completed using reference TRBV2 and TRBJ1-5, is EPEVTQTPSHQVTQMGQEVILRCVPISNHLYFYWYRQILGQKVEFLVSFYNNEISEKSEIFDDQFSVERPDGSNFTLKIRSTKLEDSAMYFCAGSPTGSNQPQHFGDGTRLSIL.